The 7 T cell receptor beta chains below come from one sample, sequenced in a study of OX40 agonist ivuxolimab in advanced cancers. Profiled with immunoSEQ multiplex PCR; TCRdb holds only in-frame clones, not every one. The repertoire holds some 52,000 clones, roughly nine tenths seen once, with 6.7% in the top ten. This sample comprised CD4+ or CD8+ T cells sorted from blood, obtained in a trial of the OX40 agonist ivuxolimab. These TCRs come from an adult with an advanced solid tumor such as melanoma, head and neck, liver or kidney cancer.

V usage is TRBV7-2 and J usage is TRBJ1-2; 7 bases are a match to TRBD1. The ends lost 5 bases at V and 4 bases at J; junction bases unmatched: 10. This CDR3 comprises 15 residues. The germline V gene has CDR1 SGHTA and CDR2 FQGNSA. The DNA of the CDR3 is TGTGCCAGCAGCGTGACAGGGTCGATTTCCTATGGCTACACCTTC. This encodes CASSVTGSISYGYTF.

The chain recombines TRBV27 with TRBJ1-1; D gene ambiguous. This CDR3 is 15 amino acids long. Deletions cut 5 bases from V and 3 bases from J, with 16 bases between. CDR1 and CDR2 (germline): MNHEY, SMNVEV (reference sequence). CDR3 region: CASSLREGLDTEAFF. Here the CDR3 DNA reads TGTGCCAGCAGTCTTAGGGAGGGTTTGGACACTGAAGCTTTCTTT.

The chain is built from TRBV19 and TRBJ2-7; TRBD2 might be the D (7 bases). This CDR3 contains 16 residues. Between the trimmed V and J ends, which lost 3 bases and 3 bases, there was a span of 18 bases. Germline loops: CDR1 LNHDA, CDR2 SQIVND (reference sequence). The CDR3 spells CASSISPGGAVYEQYF. The CDR3 DNA sequence: TGTGCCAGTAGTATCTCCCCGGGGGGCGCAGTCTACGAGCAGTACTTC. Full variable domain (outside the CDR3, taken from reference TRBV19 and TRBJ2-7): DGGITQSPKYLFRKEGQNVTLSCEQNLNHDAMYWYRQDPGQGLRLIYYSQIVNDFQKGDIAEGYSVSREKKESFPLTVTSAQKNPTAFYLCASSISPGGAVYEQYFGPGTRLTVT.

This clone is a singleton in its sample. The J gene is TRBJ2-3, the V gene TRBV19, with D possibly matching TRBD1 (5 bases). Germline V gene lookup returns CDR1 LNHDA and CDR2 SQIVND (reference sequence). The ends were cut back, 10 bases at V and 5 bases at J, with 16 bases in the middle. The CDR3 runs to 13 residues. CDR3 in amino acids: CATQQGWEDTQYF. CDR3 coding DNA: TGTGCCACTCAGCAGGGTTGGGAAGATACGCAGTATTTT.

In nucleotides, the CDR3 is TGCGCCAGCAGCTTAACCGGGACTAGCGGGGGGGCGTCAGATACGCAGTATTTT. It translates to CASSLTGTSGGASDTQYF. This rearrangement joins TRBV5-1 to TRBJ2-3, with 16 bases matching TRBD2. The junction had 7 bases not matched to a gene; V was cut back by 2 bases and J by 4 bases. CDR3 length: 18 amino acids. CDR1 and CDR2 from the germline V gene are SGHRS and YFSETQ. The entire variable domain, with the rest obtained from reference TRBV5-1 and TRBJ2-3, is as follows: KAGVTQTPRYLIKTRGQQVTLSCSPISGHRSVSWYQQTPGQGLQFLFEYFSETQRNKGNFPGRFSGRQFSNSRSEMNVSTLELGDSALYLCASSLTGTSGGASDTQYFGPGTRLTVL.

This clone appeared once. This chain connects TRBV5-8 to TRBJ1-3; 7 bases line up with TRBD1. V lost 5 bases and J lost 2; bases outside the gene matches: 7. This CDR3 comprises 15 residues. The germline gives CDR1 SGHTS, CDR2 YDEGEE. DNA for the CDR3: TGTGCCAGCAGATTAGACAGGGAGGCTGGAAACACCATATATTTT. This gives the protein CASRLDREAGNTIYF.

The rearrangement links TRBV6-1 to TRBJ2-7; 9 bases map to TRBD1. The CDR3 runs to 15 residues. V trimming: 6 bases; J trimming: 7 bases; junction bases outside the gene matches: 13. CDR1 and CDR2 from the germline V gene are MNHNS and SASEGT. The CDR3 spells CASSPVGTGSKEQYF. In DNA, the CDR3 is TGTGCCAGCAGCCCTGTTGGGACAGGGTCAAAGGAGCAGTACTTC.